Sequencing of this T cell receptor (beta chain) was carried out in a study of identical twins. Study conclusions and caveats: Within beta out-of-frame sequences, the excess sharing observed between twins was weaker. Analyses of zero insertions could, in part, be confounded by invariant MAIT and iNKT cells. Findings depended on cross-sectional statistics rather than tracking the same donors.

A word on this clonotype: Its antigen is currently unknown.

Germline-derived CDR1 and CDR2 are SGHAT and FQNNGV. This CDR3 contains 14 residues. The V end lost 5 bases, the J end lost 5 bases, and 15 bases lay between the germline ends. Unique molecular identifiers were in the cDNA, with template-switch universal primer binding. TCRdb used MiXCR to reprocess the 5' RACE reads, holding one entry per CDR3 protein. The sample records approximately 240,000 distinct CDR3 sequences, around an eighth being singletons. Sequencing was done on a sample of memory (CD45RO+) T cells sorted from blood. This receptor was taken from a woman younger than 35 in good health. The V call is TRBV11-2, the J call TRBJ2-5; TRBD1 might be the D (6 bases). CDR3 residues: CASSDPNGGETQYF. The CDR3 DNA reads TGTGCCAGCAGCGATCCAAATGGGGGCGAGACCCAGTACTTC.